This entry is about one TCR beta chain. This clonotype was observed a handful of times. Its antigen is currently not known. Base qualities are not provided; no much larger clone lies one nucleotide away. CDR1 is given as MDHEN and CDR2 as SYDVKM, both from the germline V gene. V is reduced by 3 bases and J by 9 bases, leaving a spacing of 21 bases between them. The CDR3 measures 15 amino acids from cysteine to phenylalanine. Kept here is only the CDR3 DNA, which spans 45 bases and is read in frame from base 1. Read against the paper, the sample's treatment or condition label means: allogeneic hematopoietic cell transplantation with graft depleted of TCRalphabeta T cells and CD19 B cells. TCRalphabeta/CD19-depleted allogeneic hematopoietic cell grafts were given to the transplant recipients, all of whom were children. Libraries were constructed by PCR. TCRdb shows the sequencer as Illumina HiSeq 2500. To normalize quantification of the TCRbeta repertoire, the TCR libraries were built with molecular barcoding that relied on unique molecular identifiers. Through fastp at Q25 and MiXCR, TCRdb rebuilt clones from the public reads, retaining in-frame beta chains. Rows are combined by CDR3 protein, so each entry shows the most common genes and DNA. The sample table shows some 600,000 distinct CDR3 sequences, and 13% are seen once. The ten most abundant clones make up around 2.2% of the sample.

The data derive from a study of T-cell reconstitution after alpha-beta-depleted transplantation in children (dated by TCRdb to about 2016). General notes on the study: Using TCR repertoire profiling, the study followed T-cell immune reconstitution in a quantitative way in children after TCRalphabeta/CD19-depleted allogeneic hematopoietic cell transplantation.

The full study reports these points: The apparently early recovery of alphabetaT-cell counts about two months after transplant reportedly depended on only several hundred rapidly expanded clones that came from non-depleted graft cells. In some patients, the high TCRbeta diversity seen at day 60 was put down to recipient T cells and intrathymic progenitors that had survived conditioning. The frequencies of hyperexpanded clones fell over the following months, and after one year, T-cell counts and TCRbeta diversity were mostly attributed to newly produced T cells.

This chain joins TRBV28 to TRBJ2-7; a weak D assignment points to TRBD1 (5 bases agree). The TCR originated in a male patient younger than 18 who had a stem cell transplant for acute myeloid leukemia, so the T cells may come from the graft donor. Sequences were derived from PBMCs, mostly from graft donor cells, sampled 360 days after TCRalphabeta/CD19-depleted stem cell transplant. The nucleotide sequence is TGTGCCAGCAGTTTTAATGCACAGGTTGCCTTCGGGCAGTACTTC. Translated, this gives CASSFNAQVAFGQYF.